This T cell receptor (beta chain) came from a study of blood T cell repertoires in COVID-19. The CDR3 is made up of 17 amino acids. Germline CDR1 SGHTA, CDR2 FQGNSA. The V gene end was trimmed by 2 bases and the J gene end by 1 base; junction bases not matched to a gene: 7. Data came from immunoSEQ multiplex PCR; TCRdb stores just in-frame clones and leaves some out. The sample records about 120,000 clones, about two thirds being singletons. This TCR was recovered from a human donor with acute or convalescent COVID-19. The donor label of this sample is uncertain. Source material: peripheral blood. This chain joins TRBV7-2 and TRBJ2-3; 9 bases are a match to TRBD2. CDR3 nucleotides: TGTGCCAGCAGCTTATACGGGGAGCGGGGGGGCACAGATACGCAGTATTTT. It codes for CASSLYGERGGTDTQYF.